The 27 T cell receptor beta chains in this list originate from one sample, sequenced in a study of blood T cell repertoires in COVID-19. Libraries were prepared by immunoSEQ multiplex PCR; TCRdb keeps only in-frame clonotypes and omits some of them. In the table there are about 300,000 clones, roughly 90% of which are singletons. Sequencing was carried out using PBMCs or T cells enriched from blood (not recorded which). The receptors stem from a woman aged 18-35 years with acute COVID-19.

The chain combines TRBV28 with TRBJ1-2, with 9 positions matching TRBD1. V lost 5 bases to trimming and J lost 3 bases; unmatched junction nucleotides: 10. The CDR3 runs 16 residues. Germline V gives CDR1 MDHEN, CDR2 SYDVKM. The CDR3 protein is CASSLVGTGGDYGYTF. The CDR3 DNA follows: TGTGCCAGCAGTCTGGTCGGCACAGGGGGCGACTATGGCTACACCTTC.

The rearrangement uses TRBV11-3 and TRBJ2-3; maybe TRBD1 (5 bases). Germline values: CDR1 SGHNT, CDR2 YENEEA. Trimming shortened V by 1 base and J by 6 bases, and 8 bases separated the two germline ends. The CDR3 runs to 13 residues. The CDR3 DNA is TGTGCCAGCAGCTTAGGTTCAGGGGATACGCAGTATTTT. This codes for CASSLGSGDTQYF.

The genes are TRBV6-4 and TRBJ2-1; TRBD2 aligns across 9 bases. Germline-derived CDR1 and CDR2 are MRHNA and SNTAGT. The CDR3 extends over 15 amino acids. V was clipped by 6 bases and J by 4 bases; unmatched bases: 7. Here the CDR3 DNA reads TGTGCCAGCAGCGTCATGGCGGGAGGGTACAATGAGCAGTTCTTC. Its translation is CASSVMAGGYNEQFF.

This clone occurred once. V is TRBV19 and J is TRBJ1-1; 7 bases are a match to TRBD1. The V segment lost 4 bases and the J segment 6 bases; nucleotides outside the gene matches: 2. The CDR3 has 12 amino acids. Germline CDR1 LNHDA, CDR2 SQIVND (reference sequence). The CDR3 nucleotides read TGTGCCAGTAGTACACAGGGGTCTGAAGCTTTCTTT. It codes for CASSTQGSEAFF.

The chain employs TRBV5-1 and TRBJ2-7; 7 nucleotides line up with TRBD1. Trimming at V came to 4 bases and at J to 3 bases, leaving 10 bases not matched to a gene. The CDR3 length is 15 residues. CDR1 and CDR2 from the germline V gene are SGHRS and YFSETQ. CDR3 protein: CASSLSLPGGYEQYF. CDR3 sequence (DNA): TGCGCCAGCAGCCTTTCCCTACCAGGGGGCTACGAGCAGTACTTC.

The V call is TRBV19, the J call TRBJ2-7; D is possibly TRBD2 (6 bases). This CDR3 region has 14 residues. The germline V gene encodes CDR1 LNHDA and CDR2 SQIVND (reference sequence). Trimming removed 10 bases at V and 2 bases at J, with 18 bases between. The CDR3 DNA reads TGTGCCACCCGGGACTCCCGGACCCCCTACGAGCAGTACTTC. Protein product: CATRDSRTPYEQYF.

V is TRBV3-1 (or the pseudogene TRBV3-2) and J is TRBJ2-1; the D gene is possibly TRBD1 (6 bases). Trimming took off 3 bases at V and 6 bases at J, with 12 bases between the two ends. CDR1 is LGHDT, CDR2 YNNKEL, per germline (reference sequence). The CDR3 consists of 14 residues. The CDR3 coding sequence is TGTGCCAGCAGCCATGGACAGAAACGCAATGAGCAGTTCTTC. Its protein product is CASSHGQKRNEQFF.

The CDR3: CASTPGQSEQYF. The CDR3 bases are TGTGCCAGCACCCCGGGACAGAGCGAGCAGTACTTC. The chain combines TRBV12-3 or TRBV12-4 with TRBJ2-7; TRBD1 agrees at 7 bases. V was clipped by 7 bases and J by 6 bases; unmatched bases: 6. The CDR3 contains 12 residues.

V is TRBV28 and J is TRBJ2-7; 11 bases fit TRBD2. The germline V gene has CDR1 MDHEN and CDR2 SYDVKM. This CDR3 comprises 15 residues. The ends lost 4 bases at V and 2 bases at J; junction bases unmatched: 4. For the CDR3, the DNA is TGTGCCAGCAGTTCCGTACTAGCGGGAGCCTACGAGCAGTACTTC. Its protein product is CASSSVLAGAYEQYF.

This clone has a single count. The gene calls are TRBV29-1 and TRBJ2-3, with TRBD1 identical over 7 bases. Germline V gives CDR1 SQVTM, CDR2 ANQGSEA. The junction had 9 bases not matched to a gene; V was cut back by 6 bases and J by 0 bases. The CDR3 has 15 amino acids. The DNA for the CDR3 is TGCAGCGTGTCCGAGAGGGGGCATAGCACAGATACGCAGTATTTT. Its translation: CSVSERGHSTDTQYF.

The V call is TRBV19, the J call TRBJ1-4; possibly TRBD1 for D (6 bases). V lost 9 bases, J lost 5 bases, and 16 bases lay in between. The CDR3 runs 14 residues. In germline, CDR1 is LNHDA, CDR2 SQIVND (reference sequence). CDR3 in amino acids: CARPQGPTNEKLFF. CDR3 DNA: TGTGCCAGGCCCCAGGGGCCGACGAATGAAAAACTGTTTTTT.

The chain is built from TRBV19 and TRBJ2-7, with 8 bases identical to TRBD1. Trimming took 2 bases from V and 5 from J; bases not matched to a gene: 5. Germline-derived CDR1 and CDR2 are LNHDA and SQIVND (reference sequence). The CDR3 runs to 14 residues. The CDR3 sequence is CASSIRTGYDEQYF. The CDR3 region has the DNA TGTGCCAGTAGTATAAGGACAGGGTACGACGAGCAGTACTTC.

The CDR3, as DNA: TGTGCCAGCAGTTATACTAGCGGGACTAGCACAGATACGCAGTATTTT. Its protein product is CASSYTSGTSTDTQYF. This sequence joins TRBV28 and TRBJ2-3, with 10 bases lining up with TRBD2. The ends lost 4 bases at V and 0 bases at J; junction bases unmatched: 4. The V gene's germline CDR1 is MDHEN and CDR2 SYDVKM. The CDR3 has 16 amino acids.

This chain connects TRBV28 to TRBJ2-3, with TRBD1 matching 9 bases. V was pared by 5 bases and J by 3 bases, with 9 bases of the junction left unmatched. The germline V gene has CDR1 MDHEN and CDR2 SYDVKM. This CDR3 is built from 16 residues. The CDR3, as DNA: TGTGCCAGCAGTATCAGACAGGGGGTTGTTACAGATACGCAGTATTTT. Its translation: CASSIRQGVVTDTQYF.

This chain joins TRBV12-5 and TRBJ2-1, with TRBD2 as a possible D gene (5 bases). V was trimmed by 1 base and J by 7 bases, leaving 14 bases between them. The CDR3 totals 15 residues. Germline V CDR1 and CDR2: LGHNT, FRNRAP. The CDR3 is CASGLAGLRMNEQFF. DNA of the CDR3: TGTGCTAGTGGTTTGGCTGGACTCCGAATGAATGAGCAGTTCTTC. Variable domain in full (rest from reference TRBV12-5 and TRBJ2-1): DARVTQTPRHKVTEMGQEVTMRCQPILGHNTVFWYRQTMMQGLELLAYFRNRAPLDDSGMPKDRFSAEMPDATLATLKIQPSEPRDSAVYFCASGLAGLRMNEQFFGPGTRLTVL.

The genes are TRBV28 and TRBJ1-2, with TRBD1 matching 9 bases. The germline V gene has CDR1 MDHEN and CDR2 SYDVKM. V lost 8 bases to trimming and J lost 4 bases; unmatched junction nucleotides: 5. This CDR3 is built from 13 residues. The DNA for the CDR3 is TGTGCCAGCTACGTGACAGGGGGCTATGGCTACACCTTC. Translation gives CASYVTGGYGYTF.

This clone was seen once. CDR3 DNA sequence: TGTGCCAGCAGCCTACAGGGGGCAGGAGATACTGAAGCTTTCTTT. Its translation: CASSLQGAGDTEAFF. V usage is TRBV7-8 and J usage is TRBJ1-1; 9 bases map to TRBD1. The CDR3 sequence is 15 residues long. Germline V gives CDR1 SGHVS, CDR2 FQNEAQ. The V gene end was trimmed by 5 bases and the J gene end by 5 bases; junction bases not matched to a gene: 9.

This chain uses TRBV5-1 with TRBJ2-7; possibly TRBD2 for D (6 bases). CDR1 is SGHRS and CDR2 is YFSETQ in the germline V gene. The germline V and J ends were trimmed by 2 bases and 6 bases, with 15 bases remaining between them. This CDR3 has 14 amino acids. The CDR3 DNA reads as TGCGCCAGCAGCTTTGGGGACCCGCGGGGCGAGCAGTACTTC. Its protein is CASSFGDPRGEQYF. Combining the CDR3 with reference TRBV5-1 and TRBJ2-7 gives the whole variable domain KAGVTQTPRYLIKTRGQQVTLSCSPISGHRSVSWYQQTPGQGLQFLFEYFSETQRNKGNFPGRFSGRQFSNSRSEMNVSTLELGDSALYLCASSFGDPRGEQYFGPGTRLTVT.

This clone occurred a few times. The chain combines TRBV12-3 or TRBV12-4 with TRBJ1-2; D gene uncertain. V was pared by 6 bases and J by 3 bases, with 11 bases between. This CDR3 is built from 13 residues. The CDR3 sequence is CASSQSEDYGYTF. CDR3 DNA sequence: TGTGCCAGCAGCCAATCAGAAGACTATGGCTACACCTTC.

This clone was observed once. This chain links TRBV6-2 or TRBV6-3 with TRBJ2-3; TRBD1 is a possible D gene (5 bases). V lost 2 bases to trimming and J lost 0 bases, with 9 bases between them. Germline V gene lookup returns CDR1 MNHEY and CDR2 SVGEGT. The CDR3 is made up of 15 amino acids. CDR3 DNA: TGTGCCAGCAGTTACAGGCAGGGCAGCACAGATACGCAGTATTTT. This encodes CASSYRQGSTDTQYF.

V usage is TRBV2 and J usage is TRBJ1-2, with D unresolved. CDR3 length: 16 amino acids. Deletions cut 6 bases from V and 0 bases from J, with 17 bases between. Germline assignment: CDR1 SNHLY and CDR2 FYNNEI. For the CDR3, the DNA is TGTGCCAGCAGCCCTTCGGACCGGGGAGCTAACTATGGCTACACCTTC. Residues: CASSPSDRGANYGYTF.

The chain has TRBV27 and TRBJ1-2; 7 nucleotides align to TRBD1. This CDR3 has 15 amino acids. The germline V gene has CDR1 MNHEY and CDR2 SMNVEV (reference sequence). V dropped 1 base and J dropped 0; count of bases not matched to a gene: 2. CDR3 protein: CASSLYGTANYGYTF. In nucleotides, the CDR3 is TGTGCCAGCAGTTTATACGGGACAGCTAACTATGGCTACACCTTC.

The chain is built from TRBV5-1 and TRBJ2-7; 9 bases are shared with TRBD1. CDR1 and CDR2 (germline): SGHRS, YFSETQ. The CDR3 has 14 amino acids. V lost 5 bases to trimming and J lost 5 bases; unmatched junction nucleotides: 8. The CDR3 coding sequence is TGCGCCAGCAGTACAGGGGGCGCCCCCCACGAGCAGTACTTC. The encoded protein is CASSTGGAPHEQYF.

This rearrangement joins TRBV5-1 to TRBJ2-7, with D perhaps TRBD2 (5 bases). The CDR3 runs to 14 residues. Germline CDR1 reads SGHRS; CDR2 reads YFSETQ. Trimming took off 2 bases at V and 2 bases at J, with 11 bases between the two ends. The CDR3 DNA is TGCGCCAGCAGCTTTGGAGGCAATACCTACGAGCAGTACTTC. Translation gives CASSFGGNTYEQYF.

The chain's CDR3 is CASSFSLGQKAFF. The CDR3 DNA is TGTGCCAGCAGCTTCTCACTGGGGCAGAAAGCTTTCTTT. The V gene is TRBV11-2, the J gene TRBJ1-1; D is possibly TRBD1 (5 bases). Germline CDR1 and CDR2: SGHAT and FQNNGV. The germline V and J ends were trimmed by 3 bases and 9 bases, with 14 bases remaining between them. This CDR3 is 13 amino acids long.

This clone was counted a single time. The chain is built from TRBV18 and TRBJ1-1, with TRBD1 as a possible D gene (6 bases). The CDR3 length is 15 residues. The germline CDR1 and CDR2 sequences are KGHSH and LQKENI. Trimming took off 3 bases at V and 1 base at J, with 12 bases between the two ends. The CDR3 loop is CASSPQDSGNTEAFF. The CDR3 DNA sequence: TGTGCCAGCTCACCCCAGGACAGCGGGAACACTGAAGCTTTCTTT.

The rearrangement joins TRBV27 to TRBJ2-7; 10 bases are a match to TRBD2. The ends lost 10 bases at V and 5 bases at J; junction bases unmatched: 14. The CDR3 contains 15 residues. CDR1 MNHEY and CDR2 SMNVEV come from the germline V gene (reference sequence). CDR3 amino acids: CATRPASGSRNEQYF. CDR3 sequence (DNA): TGTGCCACCAGGCCGGCTAGCGGGAGCAGAAACGAGCAGTACTTC.